The sequence of this TCR beta chain was determined in a study of T cells after yellow fever vaccination. Study-level findings and limits: Overlap between CD4 and CD8 compartments was detected for a small share of clonotypes. Weaker, the secondary response had a peak occurring faster, on day 5 versus 15.

This CDR3 region has 14 residues. V lost 1 base and J 5 bases, leaving 7 bases between the germline ends. Germline CDR1 is SGHRS and CDR2 is YFSETQ. Comment on this clonotype: The antigen is undetermined.

TCRdb reprocessed the 5' RACE reads with MiXCR, giving one entry per CDR3 protein. The sample includes hundreds of thousands of distinct CDR3 sequences, about an eighth of them seen just once. The chain employs TRBV5-1 and TRBJ1-6; D call uncertain. This TCR was recovered from a man aged 18 to 30 who received the YFV17D yellow fever vaccine. The material was CD4+ T cells sorted from PBMCs, obtained 15 days after the yellow fever booster vaccination. Here the CDR3 reads CASSLSGNNSPLHF. The CDR3, as DNA: TGCGCCAGCAGCTTGTCGGGGAATAATTCACCCCTCCACTTT.